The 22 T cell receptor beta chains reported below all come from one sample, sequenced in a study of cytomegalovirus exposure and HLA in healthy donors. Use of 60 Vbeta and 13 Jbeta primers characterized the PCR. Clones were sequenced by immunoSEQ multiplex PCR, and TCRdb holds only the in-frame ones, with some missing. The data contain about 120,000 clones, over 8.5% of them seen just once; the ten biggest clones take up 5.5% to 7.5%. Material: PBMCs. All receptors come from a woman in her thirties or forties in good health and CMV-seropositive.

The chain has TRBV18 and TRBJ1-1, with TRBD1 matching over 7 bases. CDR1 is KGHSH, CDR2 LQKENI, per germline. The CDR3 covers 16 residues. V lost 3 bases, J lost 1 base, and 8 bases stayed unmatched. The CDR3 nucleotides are TGTGCCAGCTCACCCGACAGGGCCAACCCGAACACTGAAGCTTTCTTT. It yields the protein CASSPDRANPNTEAFF.

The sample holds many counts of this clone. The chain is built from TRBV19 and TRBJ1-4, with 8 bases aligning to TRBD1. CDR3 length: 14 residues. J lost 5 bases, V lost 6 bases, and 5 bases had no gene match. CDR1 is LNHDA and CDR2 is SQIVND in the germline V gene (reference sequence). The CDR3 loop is CASRKDRVNEKLFF. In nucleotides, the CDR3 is TGTGCCAGTAGGAAGGACAGGGTAAATGAAAAACTGTTTTTT.

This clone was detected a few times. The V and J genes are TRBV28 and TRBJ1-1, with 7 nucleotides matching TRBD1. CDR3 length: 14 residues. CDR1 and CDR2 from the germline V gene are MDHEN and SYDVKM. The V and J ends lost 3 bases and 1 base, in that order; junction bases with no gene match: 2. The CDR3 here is CASSFQGENTEAFF. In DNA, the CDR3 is TGTGCCAGCAGTTTTCAGGGGGAGAACACTGAAGCTTTCTTT.

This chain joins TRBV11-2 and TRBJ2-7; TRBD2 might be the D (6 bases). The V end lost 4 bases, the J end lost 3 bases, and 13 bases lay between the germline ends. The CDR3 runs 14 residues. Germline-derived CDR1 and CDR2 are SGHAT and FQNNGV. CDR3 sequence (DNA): TGTGCCAGCAGCTCCGGGACTCGCCACTACGAGCAGTACTTC. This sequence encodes CASSSGTRHYEQYF.

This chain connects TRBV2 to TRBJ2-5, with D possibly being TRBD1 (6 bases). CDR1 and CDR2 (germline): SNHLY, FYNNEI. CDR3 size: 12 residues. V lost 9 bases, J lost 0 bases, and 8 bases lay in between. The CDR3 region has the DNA TGTGCCAGTACAGGGTACCAAGAGACCCAGTACTTC. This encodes CASTGYQETQYF.

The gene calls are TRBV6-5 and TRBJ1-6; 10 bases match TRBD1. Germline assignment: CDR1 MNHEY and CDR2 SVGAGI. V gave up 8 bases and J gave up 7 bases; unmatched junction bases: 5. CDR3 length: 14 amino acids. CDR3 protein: CASGQGVGNSPLHF. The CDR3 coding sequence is TGTGCCAGCGGACAGGGGGTAGGGAATTCACCCCTCCACTTT.

The CDR3 sequence is CASRGGQLSDTQYF. The CDR3 region has the DNA TGTGCCAGCCGGGGGGGGCAGCTCTCAGATACGCAGTATTTT. The chain joins TRBV6-5 to TRBJ2-3; 8 positions agree with TRBD2. J lost 4 bases, V lost 8 bases, and 8 bases had no gene match. Looked up from germline, CDR1 is MNHEY and CDR2 is SVGAGI. CDR3 length equals 14 residues.

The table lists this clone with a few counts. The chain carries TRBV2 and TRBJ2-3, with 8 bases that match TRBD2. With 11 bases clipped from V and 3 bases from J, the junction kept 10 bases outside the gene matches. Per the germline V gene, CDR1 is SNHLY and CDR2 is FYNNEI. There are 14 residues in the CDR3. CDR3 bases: TGTGCCGGAGGCGAGCTAGCGGGTACAGATACGCAGTATTTT. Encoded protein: CAGGELAGTDTQYF.

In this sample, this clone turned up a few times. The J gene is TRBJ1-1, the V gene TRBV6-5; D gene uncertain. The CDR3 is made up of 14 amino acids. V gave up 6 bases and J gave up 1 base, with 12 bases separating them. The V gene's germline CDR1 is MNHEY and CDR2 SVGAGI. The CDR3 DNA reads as TGTGCCAGCAGGCCGCGGGCCTCGAACACTGAAGCTTTCTTT. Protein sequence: CASRPRASNTEAFF.

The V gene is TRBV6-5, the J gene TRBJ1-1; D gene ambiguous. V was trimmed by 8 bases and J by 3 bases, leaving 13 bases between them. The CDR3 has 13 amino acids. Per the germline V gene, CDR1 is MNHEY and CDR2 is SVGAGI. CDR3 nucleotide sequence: TGTGCCAGCGGACTCGGGCTTGACACTGAAGCTTTCTTT. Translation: CASGLGLDTEAFF.

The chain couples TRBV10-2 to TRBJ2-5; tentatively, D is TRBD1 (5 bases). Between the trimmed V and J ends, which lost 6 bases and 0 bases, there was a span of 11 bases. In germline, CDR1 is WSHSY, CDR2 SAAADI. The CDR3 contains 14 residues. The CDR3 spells CASSQDRYQETQYF. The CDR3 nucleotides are TGCGCCAGCAGCCAAGACAGATACCAAGAGACCCAGTACTTC.

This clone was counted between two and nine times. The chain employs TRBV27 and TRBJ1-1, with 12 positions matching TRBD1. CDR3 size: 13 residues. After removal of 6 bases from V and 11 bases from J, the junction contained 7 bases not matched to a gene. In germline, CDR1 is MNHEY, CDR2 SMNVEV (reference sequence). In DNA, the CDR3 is TGTGCCAGCAGAAGGGGACAGGGGGCTTGGGCTTTCTTT. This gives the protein CASRRGQGAWAFF.

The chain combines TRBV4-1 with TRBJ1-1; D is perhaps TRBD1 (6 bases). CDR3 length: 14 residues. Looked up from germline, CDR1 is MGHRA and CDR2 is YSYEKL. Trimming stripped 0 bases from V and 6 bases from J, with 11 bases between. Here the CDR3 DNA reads TGCGCCAGCAGCCAAGATCTGGGGGCCTCTGAAGCTTTCTTT. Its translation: CASSQDLGASEAFF.

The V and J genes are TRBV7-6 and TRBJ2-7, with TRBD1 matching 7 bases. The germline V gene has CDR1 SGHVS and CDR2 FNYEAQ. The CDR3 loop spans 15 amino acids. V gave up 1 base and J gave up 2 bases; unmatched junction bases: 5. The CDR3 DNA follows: TGTGCCAGCAGCTTAGGGGTTCAGGGGGCCTACGAGCAGTACTTC. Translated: CASSLGVQGAYEQYF.

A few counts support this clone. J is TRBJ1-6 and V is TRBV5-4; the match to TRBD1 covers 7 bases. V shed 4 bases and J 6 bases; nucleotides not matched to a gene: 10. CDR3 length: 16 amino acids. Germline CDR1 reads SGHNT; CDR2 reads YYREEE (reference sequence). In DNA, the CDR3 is TGTGCCAGCAGCCCCCGGACAGGCGGATCTAATTCACCCCTCCACTTT. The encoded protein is CASSPRTGGSNSPLHF.

This CDR3 is CASSRGVSYEQYF. The CDR3, as DNA: TGTGCCAGCAGTCGGGGGGTATCCTACGAGCAGTACTTC. The chain uses TRBV6-5 and TRBJ2-5; 7 nucleotides align to TRBD2. The end of the DNA fits TRBJ2-7 better, so the J call may be wrong. Germline lookup yields CDR1 MNHEY and CDR2 SVGAGI. This CDR3 has 13 amino acids.

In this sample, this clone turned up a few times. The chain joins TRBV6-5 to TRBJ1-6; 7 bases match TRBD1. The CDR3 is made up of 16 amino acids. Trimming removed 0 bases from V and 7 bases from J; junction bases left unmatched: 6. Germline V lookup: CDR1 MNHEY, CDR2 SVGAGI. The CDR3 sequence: CASSYSGRGYNSPLHF. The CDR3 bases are TGTGCCAGCAGTTACTCGGGCAGGGGGTACAATTCACCCCTCCACTTT.

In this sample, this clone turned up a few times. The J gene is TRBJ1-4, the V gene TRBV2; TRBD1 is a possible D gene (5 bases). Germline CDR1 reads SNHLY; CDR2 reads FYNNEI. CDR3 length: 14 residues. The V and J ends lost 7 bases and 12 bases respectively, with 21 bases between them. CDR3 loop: CASTIEAGLMELFF. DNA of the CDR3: TGTGCCAGCACTATAGAGGCAGGGTTGATGGAACTGTTTTTT. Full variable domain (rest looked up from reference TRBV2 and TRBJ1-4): EPEVTQTPSHQVTQMGQEVILRCVPISNHLYFYWYRQILGQKVEFLVSFYNNEISEKSEIFDDQFSVERPDGSNFTLKIRSTKLEDSAMYFCASTIEAGLMELFFGSGTQLSVL.

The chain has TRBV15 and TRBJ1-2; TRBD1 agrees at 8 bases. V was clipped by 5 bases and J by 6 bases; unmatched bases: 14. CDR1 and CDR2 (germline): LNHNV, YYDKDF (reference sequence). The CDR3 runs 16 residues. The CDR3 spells CATSRRIGQGDDGYTF. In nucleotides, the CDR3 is TGTGCCACCAGCCGCCGGATAGGACAGGGCGATGATGGCTACACCTTC.

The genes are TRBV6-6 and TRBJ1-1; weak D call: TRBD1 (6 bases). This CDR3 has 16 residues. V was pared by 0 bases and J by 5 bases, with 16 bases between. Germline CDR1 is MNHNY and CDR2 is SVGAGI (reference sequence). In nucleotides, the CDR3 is TGTGCCAGCAGTTACTCCCGAGCCGGGGGGCAAACTGAAGCTTTCTTT. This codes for CASSYSRAGGQTEAFF.

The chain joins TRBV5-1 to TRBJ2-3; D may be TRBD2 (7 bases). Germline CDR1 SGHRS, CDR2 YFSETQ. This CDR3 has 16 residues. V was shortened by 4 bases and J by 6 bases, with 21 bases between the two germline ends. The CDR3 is CASSASEGGGRDTQYF. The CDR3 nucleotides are TGCGCCAGCAGCGCCTCAGAAGGGGGGGGCCGGGATACGCAGTATTTT.

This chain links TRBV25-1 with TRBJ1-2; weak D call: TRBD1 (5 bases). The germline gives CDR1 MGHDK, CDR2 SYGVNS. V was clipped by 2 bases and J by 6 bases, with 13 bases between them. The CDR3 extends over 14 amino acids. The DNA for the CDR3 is TGTGCCAGCAGTGAAGCCTCGGGGGGAGATGGCTACACCTTC. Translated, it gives CASSEASGGDGYTF.